The present T cell receptor beta chain was sequenced within a study of blood T cells in healthy people across ages. CDR1 and CDR2 from the germline V gene are MNHEY and SVGAGI. V lost 6 bases and J lost 4, with 10 bases in between. This CDR3 spans 13 amino acids. Using a J-beta primer mix together with a sample-barcoded 5' primer, a second PCR was run for roughly 7 to 11 cycles. TCRdb called the 5' RACE reads again in MiXCR, with one record for every CDR3 protein. The top ten clones hold approximately 10% of a sample with 1.6 million or so distinct CDR3 sequences, about 32% of them seen once. Every sample yielded at least 6.5 million isolated PBMCs. This clonotype came up many times.

The sample was blood. This chain uses TRBV6-5 with TRBJ1-5; D not resolved. This receptor was taken from a woman between 25 and 40 years old in good health. In nucleotides, the CDR3 is TGTGCCAGCAGCCCGCGGGTTAATCAGCCCCAGCATTTT. Protein: CASSPRVNQPQHF.